Detailed here is one TCR beta chain. Terminally differentiated effector memory CD45RA+ cells were excluded from the naive CD8 cells, which were CD45RO-negative and positively selected for CCR7. The authors ran the assay at deep level. Each subset's genomic DNA was split evenly across several immunoSEQ plates. Replicate PCRs run on sorted subsets employed 200 ng DNA, roughly 30,000 T cell genomes. In the authors' methods: Owing to the provision of junction-only sequences devoid of quality scores by immunoSEQ, filtering differed. Measured with immunoSEQ multiplex PCR; TCRdb has only the in-frame clones, and not every one. That table furnishes V, J and clone size, whereas the DNA furnished D and trimming. This sample yields roughly 590,000 clones, of which about 95% are seen a single time; approximately 0.1% belongs to the top ten. These data belong to a study of shared clonotypes between healthy human individuals.

CDR1 SGHTA and CDR2 FQGTGA come from the germline V gene. The V gene lost 5 bases and the J gene lost 0 bases, with 14 bases spanning the gap. The CDR3 has 16 amino acids. The sequencing sample was made of naive CD8+ T cells sorted from blood. This TCR came from a woman in her thirties in good health. The rearrangement links TRBV7-3 to TRBJ2-1, with a tentative D call TRBD1 (6 bases). The CDR3 DNA sequence: TGTGCCAGCAGCCCCCTCCGGGACACCTCCTACAATGAGCAGTTCTTC. It specifies CASSPLRDTSYNEQFF.